This TCR beta chain was identified during a study of blood T cell repertoires in COVID-19. V was shortened by 1 base and J by 0 bases, with 11 bases between the two germline ends. Germline V gene lookup returns CDR1 SNHLY and CDR2 FYNNEI. CDR3 length: 16 amino acids. The repertoire was sequenced with immunoSEQ multiplex PCR; TCRdb's copy has only in-frame clones and lacks some. The sample includes about 270,000 clones, about 88% of them seen just once. Sequencing used PBMCs or T cells enriched from blood (not recorded which). This clonotype originated in a woman between 50 and 59 years old who had recovered from COVID-19. The gene calls are TRBV2 and TRBJ2-3; weak D call: TRBD1 (6 bases). This chain's CDR3 is CASSEEGQLSTDTQYF. The CDR3 DNA reads as TGTGCCAGCAGTGAAGAAGGACAGCTGAGCACAGATACGCAGTATTTT.